This T cell receptor beta chain is from a study of metastatic and nonmetastatic thyroid tumors. Overall study context: The comparison covered peripheral blood and tumor or nodule tissue in malignant and benign thyroid patients. The study, taken as a whole, reports: It was reported that TCR beta diversity was significantly higher in malignant thyroid tumors than benign nodules, in blood and tumor.

This clone was detected ten times or more. Its cognate antigen is unknown. Thyroid surgery was performed in patients who had received no treatment beforehand. CDR1 MDHEN and CDR2 SYDVKM come from the germline V gene. With V trimmed by 6 bases and J by 6 bases, 13 bases remained unmatched. The length of the CDR3 is 16 residues. MiXCR reprocessed the PCR reads for TCRdb. The sample includes 21,000 or so clones, about 20% seen only once; the top ten take 25% to 35%. The V and J genes are TRBV28 and TRBJ1-5, with 8 bases identical to TRBD1. This clonotype was obtained from a female donor with papillary thyroid cancer or a benign thyroid nodule (not recorded which). Some clones in this sample may be carry-over from other donors' samples. Sequenced: blood. In DNA form, the CDR3 reads TGTGCCAGCAGGGCCCTCGGACAGGGTAAGGGTCAGCCCCAGCATTTT. Amino acid sequence: CASRALGQGKGQPQHF.